This TCR beta chain was profiled in a study of T cells in Graves' hyperthyroidism and ophthalmopathy. This clonotype occurred many times. A read error may produce the germline difference seen at one junction end. CDR1 and CDR2 (germline): SGHTA, FQGTGA. The CDR3 consists of 12 residues. It was RNA transcripts that yielded the amplified TCR beta CDR3 regions. HTBI primers were employed in a first-round RT-PCR of the TCR CDR3. TCRdb used MiXCR to reprocess the multiplex PCR reads, holding one entry per CDR3 protein. This sample has about 400,000 distinct CDR3 sequences, with around 15% found just once. The diagnostic basis comprised clinical symptoms, serum thyroxine and TRAb, thyroid ultrasound and orbital computed tomography.

This receptor was identified in a man aged 45-65 years with Graves' ophthalmopathy. Sequencing used blood. V usage is TRBV7-3 and J usage is TRBJ2-1; the D is unclear. Here the CDR3 reads CASSLTPGEQFF. The CDR3 DNA reads as TGTGCCAGCAGCCTAACGCCCGGTGAGCAGTTCTTC.